This TCR beta chain was captured by sequencing in a study of post-analysis software for immune sequencing data. The study, taken as a whole, reports: A handful of TRBV segments, including TRBV5-6, TRBV5-1 and TRBV20-1, were more frequent in patients than controls.

Germline V gene sequence: CDR1 WSHSY, CDR2 SAAADI. The CDR3 extends over 14 amino acids. V shed 3 bases, J shed 5 bases, and the junction held 6 bases outside the gene matches. This clonotype was recorded a few times. What it recognizes is unknown. Carried by the TCR beta cDNA libraries were unique molecular identifiers. Yield was 500,000 or so cDNA molecules from roughly 0.93 to 9.6 million T cells. TCRdb ran MiXCR on the PCR reads and lists one entry per CDR3 protein. The data hold 350,000 to 450,000 distinct CDR3 sequences, with about 40% observed a single time. This clonotype was obtained from a girl aged 2 to 10 with multiple sclerosis. The sequencing input was blood. This rearrangement joins TRBV10-2 to TRBJ2-5; 7 nucleotides match TRBD1. CDR3 amino acids: CASSEGPRGETQYF. The CDR3, as DNA: TGCGCCAGCAGTGAAGGGCCCAGGGGGGAGACCCAGTACTTC.